These 4 T cell receptor beta chains came from one sample sequenced in a study of vaccination and CD4 T cells after COVID-19. An Oncomine TCR Beta short-read assay was used to sequence the DNA from cultured CD4+ T cells. TCRdb fed the PCR reads into MiXCR, producing one record per CDR3 protein. This sample yields more than 6,500 distinct CDR3 sequences, of which roughly 38% are seen a single time; 15% to 25% belongs to the top ten. As to treatment: roughly 11-day PBMC culture with coronavirus spike peptide pools or control peptides (ViraFEST assay). It was before the COVID-19 pandemic (2011-2018) that the unexposed donor's CD4+ T cells were collected. Their recognized antigens are unknown. The specimen was CD4+ T cells from blood, cultured in vitro. These receptors came from a human donor in good health.

V and J are TRBV12-3 or TRBV12-4 and TRBJ2-3; 12 bases are a match to TRBD2. The trim removed 6 bases at V and 4 bases at J, leaving 11 bases unmatched. The CDR3 length is 17 residues. The CDR3 region has the DNA TGTGCCAGCAGCCCTATAGTGACTAGCGGGAGCGCAGATACGCAGTATTTT. This translates into CASSPIVTSGSADTQYF.

This clonotype has only a few counts. The genes are TRBV28 and TRBJ2-5; D is ambiguous. The CDR3 loop spans 14 amino acids. Per the germline V gene, CDR1 is MDHEN and CDR2 is SYDVKM. V shed 6 bases and J shed 1 base, with 12 bases lying between them. In nucleotides, the CDR3 is TGTGCCAGCAGCTCCATTTGGGGCCAAGAGACCCAGTACTTC. Protein sequence: CASSSIWGQETQYF.

The CDR3, as DNA: TGTGCCAGCAGTATGGGGACTAGCGGGAAGCGCGAGCAGTACTTC. Amino acid sequence: CASSMGTSGKREQYF. The chain has TRBV2 and TRBJ2-7; 13 positions match TRBD2. CDR3 length: 15 amino acids. Trimming took 5 bases from V and 6 from J; bases not matched to a gene: 7. CDR1 and CDR2 (germline): SNHLY, FYNNEI.

This clonotype appeared a few times. The V gene is TRBV20-1, the J gene TRBJ1-1, with 8 positions matching TRBD1. With V trimmed by 6 bases and J by 5 bases, 11 bases remained unmatched. The CDR3 consists of 14 residues. The germline CDR1 and CDR2 sequences are DFQATT and SNEGSKA (reference sequence). The CDR3 region has the DNA TGCAGTGCCACCCGCATTACAGGGGGGACTGAAGCTTTCTTT. Translating it yields CSATRITGGTEAFF.